The T cell receptor beta chain described here comes from a study of response to subunit inactivated influenza vaccine. Many counts were recorded for this clonotype. Its antigen is unidentified. Study-level points and caveats: There was a suggestion from the authors that each seasonal influenza vaccination recruits few new T cells.

One entry per CDR3 protein, called by TCRdb with MiXCR from the RT-PCR reads. In the table there are around 650,000 distinct CDR3 sequences, roughly 14% of which are singletons. Germline-derived CDR1 and CDR2 are ENHRY and SYGVKD. This CDR3 is 13 amino acids long. Trimming pared 10 bases from V and 5 bases from J, leaving 17 bases between. The rearrangement joins TRBV10-3 to TRBJ2-5; D assignment may be TRBD1 or TRBD2 (5 bases each). The specimen was PBMCs from blood, collected about 11 days after vaccination. The sequence was collected from a man aged 50 to 59 who received an inactivated influenza vaccine. The CDR3 protein is CATRSVGTETQYF. The CDR3 DNA sequence: TGTGCCACCAGAAGTGTTGGGACGGAGACCCAGTACTTC.